These T cell receptor beta chains were read from a single sample in a study of T cell changes during pregnancy in multiple sclerosis. Assay: immunoSEQ multiplex PCR; the TCRdb copy retains only in-frame clones and omits some. The data show some 120,000 clones, 90% to 95% seen once. The sequenced sample was peripheral blood, obtained before pregnancy. The receptors shown here come from a female donor with multiple sclerosis, enrolled in a pregnancy study. Each CDR3 is given with its conserved first and last residue. The order of the fields is J gene, V gene, CDR3 protein.

TRBJ2-2,TRBV2,CASSVQAVNTGELFF
TRBJ1-3,TRBV19,CASSHQGNTIYF
TRBJ2-5,TRBV30,CAWSGLAENQETQYF
TRBJ2-3,TRBV5-8,CASSRRAPSTDTQYF
TRBJ2-5,TRBV6-1,CASSVFPPGGNPNQETQYF
TRBJ1-5,TRBV7-9,CASSQGNNNQPQHF
TRBJ1-6,TRBV10-3,CAIREGDRNSPLHF
TRBJ1-1,TRBV7-8,CASRRAGLDTEAFF
TRBJ1-1,TRBV6-1,CASSVGQGHTEAFF
TRBJ2-6,TRBV13,CASSLTGSSPYGLSGANVLTF
TRBJ1-2,TRBV19,CASTTDRANYGYTF
TRBJ2-2,TRBV6-6,CASSLGRGTGELFF
TRBJ1-5,TRBV6-1,CASSDRQGGSNQPQHF
TRBJ1-1,TRBV6-6,CASSPRGGNTEAFF
TRBJ2-1,TRBV5-4,CASSLDQVTAYNEQFF
TRBJ2-7,TRBV10-1,CASSERRGNYEQYF
TRBJ1-3,TRBV12-2,CASRGWEGSGNTIYF
TRBJ2-1,TRBV9,CASSVAGSTYNEQFF
TRBJ2-2,TRBV14,CASSQAGANTGELFF
TRBJ2-2,TRBV4-1,CASSQDRSSGYANTGELFF
TRBJ2-1,TRBV7-3,CASSRGSYNEQFF
TRBJ2-3,TRBV5-1,CASSSRTGGTDTQYF
TRBJ1-4,TRBV5-1,CASSLAVAGGGEKLFF
TRBJ2-3,TRBV7-2,CASSFQASGRGSTDTQYF
TRBJ1-3,TRBV4-1,CASSQFFPAGNTIYF
TRBJ2-1,TRBV11-3,CASSLDLGGSSYNEQFF
TRBJ2-2,TRBV7-8,CASSLGGGGANTGELFF
TRBJ2-5,TRBV9,CASSAGEGTGQETQYF
TRBJ1-2,TRBV2,CASSVLSRGDGYTF
TRBJ2-7,TRBV7-9,CASSGAGVLGEQYF
TRBJ1-2,TRBV6-6,CASSRSGGKDGYTF
TRBJ1-1,TRBV7-9,CASTDHPRGMNTEAFF
TRBJ2-1,TRBV5-1,CASSLEGGREQFF
TRBJ2-3,TRBV28,CASKLAGDTDTQYF
TRBJ2-1,TRBV6-1,CASSLSGASYNEQFF
TRBJ2-1,TRBV7-3,CASSQWLADNNEQFF
TRBJ1-5,TRBV11-3,CASAYRAQHF
TRBJ2-4,TRBV29-1,CSALGGSPAKNIQYF
TRBJ1-2,TRBV2,CASSEGQFYGYTF
TRBJ2-1,TRBV27,CASSFSGGDCNEQFF
TRBJ1-2,TRBV4-1,CASSPTLTGGLGYTF
TRBJ1-6,TRBV10-3,CAISDGRGDSVSPLHF
TRBJ2-3,TRBV11-2,CASSLDRGTDTQYF
TRBJ1-6,TRBV6-5,CASRLSGDSPLHF
TRBJ2-6,TRBV30,CAWTLQGANVLTF
TRBJ1-1,TRBV5-4,CASSLGGRGSTEAFF
TRBJ1-3,TRBV9,CASSASEGHTEGTGNTIYF
TRBJ2-7,TRBV11-2,CASSFGGGLLEQYF
TRBJ1-4,TRBV6-5,CASSGGTQGRKLFF
TRBJ1-5,TRBV5-8,CASSNDRAVNQPQHF
TRBJ2-1,TRBV5-1,CASSLKPGQGVYNEQFF
TRBJ2-7,TRBV11-2,CASSAGLAGVYEQYF
TRBJ2-7,TRBV28,CASAAGQAYEQYF
TRBJ1-3,TRBV9,CASSVGGDRSGNTIYF
TRBJ2-2,TRBV5-1,CASSLGQPTGELFF